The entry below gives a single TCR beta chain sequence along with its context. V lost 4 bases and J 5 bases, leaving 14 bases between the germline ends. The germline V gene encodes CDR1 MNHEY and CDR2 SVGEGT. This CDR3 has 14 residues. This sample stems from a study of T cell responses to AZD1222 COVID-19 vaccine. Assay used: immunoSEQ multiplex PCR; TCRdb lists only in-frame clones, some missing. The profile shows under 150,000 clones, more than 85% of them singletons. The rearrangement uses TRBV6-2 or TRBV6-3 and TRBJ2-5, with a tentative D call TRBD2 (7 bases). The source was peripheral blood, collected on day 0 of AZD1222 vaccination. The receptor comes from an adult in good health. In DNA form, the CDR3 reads TGTGCCAGCAGTTCCCAGGGGCGGGGGGAGACCCAGTACTTC. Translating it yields CASSSQGRGETQYF.